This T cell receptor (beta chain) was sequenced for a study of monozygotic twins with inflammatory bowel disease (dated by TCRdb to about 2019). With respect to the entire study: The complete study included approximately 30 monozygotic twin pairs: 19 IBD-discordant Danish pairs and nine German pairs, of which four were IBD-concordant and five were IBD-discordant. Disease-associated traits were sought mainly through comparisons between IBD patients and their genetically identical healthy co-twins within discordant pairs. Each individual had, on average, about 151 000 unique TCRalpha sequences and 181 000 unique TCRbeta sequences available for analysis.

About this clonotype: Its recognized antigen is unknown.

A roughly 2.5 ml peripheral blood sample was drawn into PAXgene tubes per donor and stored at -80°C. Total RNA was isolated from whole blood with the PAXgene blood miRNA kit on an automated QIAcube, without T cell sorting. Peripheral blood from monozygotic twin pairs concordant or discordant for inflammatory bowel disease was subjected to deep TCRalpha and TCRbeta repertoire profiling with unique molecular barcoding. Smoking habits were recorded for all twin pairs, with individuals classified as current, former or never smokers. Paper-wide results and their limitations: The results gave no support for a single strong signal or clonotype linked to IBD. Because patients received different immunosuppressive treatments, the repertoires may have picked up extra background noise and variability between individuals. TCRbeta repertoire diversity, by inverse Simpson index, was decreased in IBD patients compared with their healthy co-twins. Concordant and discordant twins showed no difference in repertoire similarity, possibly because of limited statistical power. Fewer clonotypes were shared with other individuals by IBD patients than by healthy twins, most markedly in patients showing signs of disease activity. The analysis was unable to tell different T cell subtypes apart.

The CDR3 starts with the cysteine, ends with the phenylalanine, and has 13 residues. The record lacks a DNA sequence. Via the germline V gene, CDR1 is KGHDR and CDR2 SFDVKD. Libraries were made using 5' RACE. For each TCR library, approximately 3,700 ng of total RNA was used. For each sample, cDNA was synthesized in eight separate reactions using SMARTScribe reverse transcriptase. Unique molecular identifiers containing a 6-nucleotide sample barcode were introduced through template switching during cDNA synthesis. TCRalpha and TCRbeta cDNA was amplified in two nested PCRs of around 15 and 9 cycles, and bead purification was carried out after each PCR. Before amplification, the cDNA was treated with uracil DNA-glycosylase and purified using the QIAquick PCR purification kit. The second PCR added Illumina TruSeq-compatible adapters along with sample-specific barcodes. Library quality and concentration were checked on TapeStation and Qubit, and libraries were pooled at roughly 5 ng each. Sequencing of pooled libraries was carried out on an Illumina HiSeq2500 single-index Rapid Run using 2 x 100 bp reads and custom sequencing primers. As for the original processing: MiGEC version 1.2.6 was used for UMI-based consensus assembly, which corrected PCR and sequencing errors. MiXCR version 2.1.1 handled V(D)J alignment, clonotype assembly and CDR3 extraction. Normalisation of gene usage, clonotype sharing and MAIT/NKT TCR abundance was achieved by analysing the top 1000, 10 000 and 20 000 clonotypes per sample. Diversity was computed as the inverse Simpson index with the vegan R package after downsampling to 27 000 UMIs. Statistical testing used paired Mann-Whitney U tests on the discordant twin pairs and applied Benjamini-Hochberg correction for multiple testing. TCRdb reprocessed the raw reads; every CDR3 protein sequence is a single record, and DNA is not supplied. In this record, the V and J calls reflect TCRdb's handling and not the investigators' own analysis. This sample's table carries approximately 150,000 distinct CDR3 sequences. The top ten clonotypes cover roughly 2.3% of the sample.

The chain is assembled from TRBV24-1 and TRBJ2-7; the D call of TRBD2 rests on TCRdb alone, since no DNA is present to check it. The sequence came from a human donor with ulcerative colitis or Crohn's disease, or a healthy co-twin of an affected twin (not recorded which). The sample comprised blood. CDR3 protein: CATSEGRPYEQNF.